Listed below are T cell receptor beta chains from one sample, sequenced in a study of T cells in Graves' hyperthyroidism and ophthalmopathy. MiXCR was run by TCRdb on the multiplex PCR reads, yielding one entry per CDR3 protein. The sample includes about 700,000 distinct CDR3 sequences, 13% to 15% of them seen just once. Sequenced material: blood. The receptors here all came from a woman aged 18-29 years with Graves' hyperthyroidism. Both conserved end residues are trimmed from each CDR3. The D gene is left open where the match is weak.

length: 13
D: TRBD1
V: TRBV20-1
J: TRBJ1-2
CDR3: SPYYHRGSWYGYT

length: 11
D: NA
V: TRBV12-3/TRBV12-4
J: TRBJ1-2
CDR3: ASSLNPDYDYT

length: 14
D: NA
V: TRBV13
J: TRBJ2-1
CDR3: ASSLGVGSYYNEQF

length: 13
D: NA
V: TRBV28
J: TRBJ2-7
CDR3: ASSLEGARSYEQY

length: 10
D: NA
V: TRBV20-1
J: TRBJ2-1
CDR3: SARDGLHEQF

length: 14
D: NA
V: TRBV11-2
J: TRBJ2-7
CDR3: ASSPEGQGKVYEQY

length: 14
D: TRBD1
V: TRBV7-9
J: TRBJ1-2
CDR3: ASSLTGAGGLNGYT

length: 14
D: TRBD2
V: TRBV6-2/TRBV6-3
J: TRBJ2-1
CDR3: ASRLGLGTRAGEQF

length: 13
D: NA
V: TRBV3-1
J: TRBJ2-1
CDR3: ASSHHALEGGEQF

length: 12
D: TRBD1
V: TRBV4-1
J: TRBJ2-7
CDR3: ASSQGDRPYEQY

length: 12
D: NA
V: TRBV6-2/TRBV6-3
J: TRBJ1-1
CDR3: ASRRGPMNTEAF

length: 11
D: NA
V: TRBV6-7
J: TRBJ2-7
CDR3: ASTLLTGNEQY

length: 13
D: NA
V: TRBV6-1
J: TRBJ2-2
CDR3: ASSYSGGNTGELF

length: 12
D: NA
V: TRBV18
J: TRBJ2-3
CDR3: ASSPQLGADTQY

length: 14
D: NA
V: TRBV11-3
J: TRBJ2-3
CDR3: ASSPLTGLSTDTQY

length: 12
D: NA
V: TRBV25-1
J: TRBJ1-2
CDR3: ASSPGDGSPVYT

length: 12
D: NA
V: TRBV30
J: TRBJ2-3
CDR3: AWAPGFSTDTQY

length: 15
D: TRBD1
V: TRBV7-2
J: TRBJ1-1
CDR3: ASSLAPVGTGGSEAF

length: 12
D: NA
V: TRBV29-1
J: TRBJ2-2
CDR3: SVDPGGDTGELF

length: 13
D: TRBD2
V: TRBV7-9
J: TRBJ2-1
CDR3: ASSLGGLAGVEQF

length: 13
D: TRBD1
V: TRBV29-1
J: TRBJ1-5
CDR3: SVNWGQRLNQPQH

length: 10
D: NA
V: TRBV30
J: TRBJ2-3
CDR3: AWSESGDTQY

length: 12
D: TRBD1
V: TRBV7-2
J: TRBJ2-1
CDR3: ASSFARGSYEQF

length: 13
D: NA
V: TRBV9
J: TRBJ2-7
CDR3: ASSVEGQGGDEQY

length: 12
D: NA
V: TRBV7-9
J: TRBJ2-1
CDR3: ASSLVIEANEQF

length: 16
D: NA
V: TRBV30
J: TRBJ1-5
CDR3: AWSRPATLTIRNQPQH

length: 15
D: NA
V: TRBV29-1
J: TRBJ2-1
CDR3: SVEEIPGQDTYNEQF

length: 15
D: NA
V: TRBV10-3
J: TRBJ1-5
CDR3: AISEDRGIASNQPQH

length: 16
D: TRBD1
V: TRBV19
J: TRBJ2-6
CDR3: ASTDPGQPLSGANVLT

length: 13
D: NA
V: TRBV19
J: TRBJ2-5
CDR3: ASSDGVTTHETQY

length: 11
D: NA
V: TRBV7-8
J: TRBJ2-3
CDR3: ASSLENLDTQY

length: 13
D: NA
V: TRBV6-2/TRBV6-3
J: TRBJ2-1
CDR3: ASSYDRVSYNEQF

length: 16
D: TRBD1
V: TRBV24-1
J: TRBJ2-2
CDR3: ATSGSGQGIPLTGELF

length: 11
D: NA
V: TRBV28
J: TRBJ1-2
CDR3: ASRGQLLYGYT

length: 16
D: TRBD1
V: TRBV12-3/TRBV12-4
J: TRBJ1-2
CDR3: ASSFSVGTGLSNYGYT

length: 13
D: NA
V: TRBV3-1
J: TRBJ1-4
CDR3: ASSGPGITNEKLF

length: 15
D: TRBD1
V: TRBV27
J: TRBJ1-5
CDR3: ASSSRGPVDSNQPQH

length: 12
D: NA
V: TRBV13
J: TRBJ2-5
CDR3: ASSLPVEQETQY

length: 10
D: NA
V: TRBV30
J: TRBJ2-3
CDR3: AWRPYTDTQY

length: 13
D: NA
V: TRBV2
J: TRBJ2-5
CDR3: ASSENRSLRETQY

length: 18
D: NA
V: TRBV12-3/TRBV12-4
J: TRBJ2-2
CDR3: ATWGAGGWIAAPNTGELF

length: 15
D: NA
V: TRBV11-2
J: TRBJ2-3
CDR3: ASSSRRVGGGTDTQY